These 30 T cell receptor beta chains came from one sample sequenced in a study of regulatory T cells in long-lasting Graves disease. Assembly of TCR beta libraries relied on iRepertoire HTBI primers together with Arm-PCR of CDR3 regions. MiXCR was run by TCRdb on the multiplex PCR reads, yielding one entry per CDR3 protein. Of approximately 360,000 distinct CDR3 sequences detected, approximately 10% appear once; the ten largest clones hold about 20%. The time point was: newly diagnosed GD, antithyroid drugs for less than 3 months. RNA extracted from PBMCs served as the sequencing template. This sample was also put to use in a study of T cells in Graves' hyperthyroidism and ophthalmopathy.

Sequences were derived from peripheral blood mononuclear cells (PBMCs), sampled at new diagnosis, from a patient treated with antithyroid drugs. These receptors came from a woman aged 18-35 years with Graves disease.

As for this clonotype: A much larger clone is a single base away; this may be a read error. This chain uses TRBV20-1 with TRBJ2-1; TRBD2 aligns across 9 bases. The germline V gene has CDR1 DFQATT and CDR2 SNEGSKA (reference sequence). V was pared by 0 bases and J by 6 bases, with 12 bases of the junction left unmatched. The CDR3 consists of 17 residues. The CDR3 DNA is TGCAGTGCTAGAGATATTGGGAGCGGGAGGTCGCTCAATGAGCAGTTCTTC. Translating gives CSARDIGSGRSLNEQFF.

This clonotype was observed once. A read error is likely here: a far larger clone is one base away. The chain couples TRBV13 to TRBJ2-3; possibly TRBD1 for D (5 bases). The CDR3 length is 15 residues. The V end lost 8 bases, the J end lost 2 bases, and 17 bases lay between the germline ends. Germline V gene data show CDR1 as PRHDT and CDR2 as FYEKMQ (reference sequence). CDR3 sequence (DNA): TGTGCCAGCTTCCCGAGTGGGGCGAACACAGATACGCAGTATTTT. Protein sequence: CASFPSGANTDTQYF.

Of note for this clonotype: A read error is possible here, since a much larger clone lies one base away. J is TRBJ2-1 and V is TRBV7-2, with TRBD2 matching 8 bases. V gave up 8 bases and J gave up 2 bases; unmatched junction bases: 11. Germline V CDR1 and CDR2: SGHTA, FQGNSA. The length of the CDR3 is 16 residues. CDR3 region: CASASWRGAPYNEQFF. DNA of the CDR3: TGTGCCAGCGCCTCCTGGCGGGGGGCCCCCTACAATGAGCAGTTCTTC.

There are many counts of this clonotype. This chain uses TRBV27 with TRBJ1-2, with 9 bases aligning to TRBD1. The CDR3 has 14 residues. Germline V gives CDR1 MNHEY, CDR2 SMNVEV (reference sequence). V was pared by 5 bases and J by 8 bases, with 9 bases of the junction left unmatched. The CDR3 nucleotides are TGTGCCAGCAGTCCCCAAGGGACAGGGTACGGCTACACCTTC. Encoded protein: CASSPQGTGYGYTF.

In this sample, this clonotype turned up many times. The chain carries TRBV11-2 and TRBJ1-2, with TRBD1 identical over 8 bases. The CDR3 length is 14 residues. Germline lookup yields CDR1 SGHAT and CDR2 FQNNGV. V gave up 3 bases and J gave up 7 bases; unmatched junction bases: 7. The CDR3, as DNA: TGTGCCAGCAGCTTGCTGACAGGGGCTGGTGGCTACACCTTC. This codes for CASSLLTGAGGYTF. The full variable domain, with the rest looked up from reference TRBV11-2 and TRBJ1-2, is EAGVAQSPRYKIIEKRQSVAFWCNPISGHATLYWYQQILGQGPKLLIQFQNNGVVDDSQLPKDRFSAERLKGVDSTLKIQPAKLEDSAVYLCASSLLTGAGGYTFGSGTRLTVV.

V gene TRBV18 combines with J gene TRBJ2-1; no definite D call. With 0 bases removed from V and 3 bases from J, the gap between germline ends came to 21 bases. The CDR3 totals 19 residues. Germline values: CDR1 KGHSH, CDR2 LQKENI. The CDR3 sequence: CASSPPKDPGMIFYNEQFF. The DNA for the CDR3 is TGTGCCAGCTCACCACCTAAGGACCCCGGTATGATTTTCTACAATGAGCAGTTCTTC. The variable domain in full, completed from reference TRBV18 and TRBJ2-1, reads NAGVMQNPRHLVRRRGQEARLRCSPMKGHSHVYWYRQLPEEGLKFMVYLQKENIIDESGMPKERFSAEFPKEGPSILRIQQVVRGDSAAYFCASSPPKDPGMIFYNEQFFGPGTRLTVL.

This clonotype came up many times. The chain recombines TRBV6-2 or TRBV6-3 with TRBJ1-5; D call uncertain. CDR3 size: 13 residues. Trimming cost V 0 bases and J 6 bases, with 6 bases left between them. Germline V gene data show CDR1 as MNHEY and CDR2 as SVGEGT. CDR3 loop: CASSYSSAQPQHF. The CDR3 DNA reads TGTGCCAGCAGTTACTCGAGTGCTCAGCCCCAGCATTTT.

This clonotype has only a few counts. J is TRBJ1-6 and V is TRBV10-3; tentative D call: TRBD1 (5 bases). The CDR3 length is 13 residues. Trimming stripped 10 bases from V and 6 bases from J, with 13 bases between. Germline V gene data show CDR1 as ENHRY and CDR2 as SYGVKD. Written as DNA, the CDR3 is TGTGCCAACACGGGACGGATTAATTCACCCCTCCACTTT. As protein: CANTGRINSPLHF.

This clonotype was counted many times. V usage is TRBV4-3 and J usage is TRBJ1-1, with D maybe TRBD1 (6 bases). The CDR3 consists of 16 residues. Per germline, CDR1 LGHNA and CDR2 YSLEER. V was trimmed by 3 bases and J by 4 bases, leaving 18 bases between them. The CDR3 sequence is CASSHSRRGASTEAFF. CDR3 DNA sequence: TGCGCCAGCAGCCATTCTAGGCGGGGGGCGAGCACTGAAGCTTTCTTT.

V usage is TRBV12-3 or TRBV12-4 and J usage is TRBJ2-1; 8 positions match TRBD2. J lost 0 bases, V lost 7 bases, and 5 bases had no gene match. The CDR3 spans 15 residues. The CDR3 DNA sequence: TGTGCCAGCAATTTGGGGACTAGCTCCTACAATGAGCAGTTCTTC. This gives the protein CASNLGTSSYNEQFF.

This clonotype showed up many times. The rearrangement links TRBV28 to TRBJ2-3; 7 bases are a match to TRBD1. The CDR3 is made up of 17 amino acids. The V segment lost 3 bases and the J segment 2 bases; nucleotides outside the gene matches: 11. CDR1 is MDHEN, CDR2 SYDVKM, per germline. Here the CDR3 DNA reads TGTGCCAGCAGTTTGGGCAGGGGGAGACTTACCACAGATACGCAGTATTTT. Protein: CASSLGRGRLTTDTQYF. Filled out from reference TRBV28 and TRBJ2-3, the complete variable domain reads DVKVTQSSRYLVKRTGEKVFLECVQDMDHENMFWYRQDPGLGLRLIYFSYDVKMKEKGDIPEGYSVSREKKERFSLILESASTNQTSMYLCASSLGRGRLTTDTQYFGPGTRLTVL.

This clonotype was picked up many times. CDR3 coding DNA: TGTGCCAGCAGCACCGGGACAGGTTTTAGCTACACCTTC. This sequence encodes CASSTGTGFSYTF. The chain carries TRBV7-3 and TRBJ1-2; 8 bases match TRBD1. Germline V CDR1 and CDR2: SGHTA, FQGTGA. V lost 5 bases and J lost 9; bases outside the gene matches: 8. The CDR3 has 13 amino acids.

This clonotype came up a few times. The gene calls are TRBV11-1 and TRBJ1-5; D uncertain. V was shortened by 5 bases and J by 0 bases, with 11 bases between the two germline ends. The CDR3 spans 15 residues. CDR1 SGHAT and CDR2 FQDESV come from the germline V gene (reference sequence). The CDR3 reads CASSPSGNSNQPQHF. The CDR3 nucleotides are TGTGCCAGCAGCCCCTCTGGCAATAGCAATCAGCCCCAGCATTTT. The whole variable domain, remainder taken from reference TRBV11-1 and TRBJ1-5, is EAEVAQSPRYKITEKSQAVAFWCDPISGHATLYWYRQILGQGPELLVQFQDESVVDDSQLPKDRFSAERLKGVDSTLKIQPAELGDSAMYLCASSPSGNSNQPQHFGDGTRLSIL.

This clonotype has more than one count but fewer than ten. The chain couples TRBV6-2 or TRBV6-3 to TRBJ1-1, with D hard to call. CDR1 is MNHEY and CDR2 is SVGEGT in the germline V gene. The CDR3 is made up of 13 amino acids. V was pared by 6 bases and J by 11 bases, with 19 bases between. CDR3 loop: CASSHSLVVGAFF. CDR3 DNA sequence: TGTGCCAGCAGCCATTCACTGGTAGTTGGTGCTTTCTTT.

Only a few counts were recorded for this clonotype. This chain uses TRBV29-1 with TRBJ2-1, with 7 bases aligning to TRBD1. Germline lookup yields CDR1 SQVTM and CDR2 ANQGSEA. Unmatched junction bases numbered 5, after V lost 6 bases and J lost 0 bases. The CDR3 is made up of 14 amino acids. CDR3 in amino acids: CSVETGRSYNEQFF. DNA for the CDR3: TGCAGCGTGGAGACAGGGCGCTCCTACAATGAGCAGTTCTTC.

A few counts support this clonotype. This rearrangement joins TRBV10-3 to TRBJ2-7; 9 bases agree with TRBD1. Germline lookup yields CDR1 ENHRY and CDR2 SYGVKD. The trim removed 1 base at V and 3 bases at J, leaving 4 bases unmatched. The CDR3 has 15 residues. The CDR3 here is CAISEYGQGNYEQYF. CDR3 DNA sequence: TGTGCCATCAGTGAGTACGGACAGGGGAACTACGAGCAGTACTTC.

This clonotype was seen a handful of times. The V and J genes are TRBV7-9 and TRBJ2-5; a weak D match, TRBD2 (5 bases). The ends were cut back, 6 bases at V and 2 bases at J, with 13 bases in the middle. This CDR3 is built from 14 residues. Germline-derived CDR1 and CDR2 are SEHNR and FQNEAQ (reference sequence). The CDR3 reads CASRPARGQETQYF. In DNA, the CDR3 is TGTGCCAGCAGACCTGCCCGGGGTCAAGAGACCCAGTACTTC.

Notes on this clonotype: A much larger clone differs by one base, so this may be a read error. This chain joins TRBV9 and TRBJ1-4; 7 bases are shared with TRBD1. The CDR3 consists of 15 residues. CDR1 and CDR2 from the germline V gene are SGDLS and YYNGEE. CDR3 amino acids: CASSAFPGQYERLFF. In nucleotides, the CDR3 is TGTGCCAGCAGCGCCTTTCCGGGACAGTATGAAAGACTGTTTTTT.

This clonotype has only a few counts. This chain connects TRBV12-3 or TRBV12-4 to TRBJ1-1; TRBD1 might be the D (6 bases). Trimming left V 4 bases short and J 1 base short, with 22 bases between. The CDR3 is 18 residues long. The CDR3 sequence: CASSSTGFEIYANTEAFF. CDR3 DNA sequence: TGTGCCAGCAGTTCTACAGGGTTCGAAATCTATGCGAACACTGAAGCTTTCTTT.

This rearrangement joins TRBV9 to TRBJ1-6; no reliable D call. The V gene's germline CDR1 is SGDLS and CDR2 YYNGEE. V was pared by 3 bases and J by 2 bases, with 15 bases between. The CDR3 extends over 17 amino acids. CDR3 nucleotides: TGTGCCAGCAGCGCCCCCCAAGGAGGCGCCTATAATTCACCCCTCCACTTT. Translation gives CASSAPQGGAYNSPLHF. Full variable domain (missing parts from reference TRBV9 and TRBJ1-6): DSGVTQTPKHLITATGQRVTLRCSPRSGDLSVYWYQQSLDQGLQFLIQYYNGEERAKGNILERFSAQQFPDLHSELNLSSLELGDSALYFCASSAPQGGAYNSPLHFGNGTRLTVT.

This clonotype has ten or more counts. The CDR3 protein is CSVEAQGGSTEAFF. Written as DNA, the CDR3 is TGCAGCGTTGAAGCCCAGGGAGGGAGCACTGAAGCTTTCTTT. The V and J genes are TRBV29-1 and TRBJ1-1; maybe TRBD1 (5 bases). The CDR3 has 14 amino acids. CDR1 is SQVTM and CDR2 is ANQGSEA in the germline V gene. Trimming took 1 base from V and 4 from J, leaving 13 bases between them.

This clonotype was seen at least ten times. This chain links TRBV28 with TRBJ1-3, with a weak D call TRBD1 (6 bases). Trimming shortened V by 3 bases and J by 1 base, and 13 bases separated the two germline ends. CDR1 MDHEN and CDR2 SYDVKM come from the germline V gene. There are 16 residues in the CDR3. In nucleotides, the CDR3 is TGTGCCAGCAGTTTGTCCGGGGGGCCGTCTGGAAACACCATATATTTT. It is translated as CASSLSGGPSGNTIYF.

This clonotype was recorded a few times. CDR3 sequence (DNA): TGCAGTGCTAGAGACCAAAGGGCCCAGTACTTC. As protein: CSARDQRAQYF. The rearrangement links TRBV20-1 to TRBJ2-5; D remains ambiguous. Germline V gene lookup returns CDR1 DFQATT and CDR2 SNEGSKA (reference sequence). The CDR3 runs to 11 residues. The V end lost 0 bases, the J end lost 9 bases, and 8 bases lay between the germline ends.

Concerning this clonotype itself: Given a far larger clone just one base away, this is likely a sequencing read error. CDR3 protein: CASSQDIGPRHGQFF. The CDR3 nucleotides are TGTGCCAGCAGCCAAGATATCGGACCCAGACATGGGCAGTTCTTC. The chain combines TRBV11-2 with TRBJ2-1; D is unclear. The germline V gene encodes CDR1 SGHAT and CDR2 FQNNGV. V gave up 5 bases and J gave up 12 bases, with 23 bases separating them. CDR3 length: 15 residues.

Ten or more counts support this clonotype. J is TRBJ2-7 and V is TRBV20-1; 7 positions match TRBD1. Germline values: CDR1 DFQATT, CDR2 SNEGSKA (reference sequence). Germline trimming cut 1 base from V and 3 bases from J; bases unmatched to any gene: 12. There are 16 residues in the CDR3. The CDR3 sequence is CSARVSLRGRVYEQYF. DNA for the CDR3: TGCAGTGCTAGAGTCAGCCTAAGGGGGCGCGTCTACGAGCAGTACTTC.

This clonotype has at least ten counts. CDR3 amino acids: CASSLSSEGPGTEAFF. CDR3 nucleotides: TGTGCCAGCAGTTTAAGTTCGGAGGGACCAGGGACTGAAGCTTTCTTT. J is TRBJ1-1 and V is TRBV12-3 or TRBV12-4, with D possibly TRBD1 on 5 matching bases. This CDR3 comprises 16 residues. Trimming took off 2 bases at V and 5 bases at J, with 18 bases between the two ends.

This clonotype showed up many times. The chain carries TRBV12-3 or TRBV12-4 and TRBJ2-1; TRBD2 matches 10 bases. The CDR3 covers 15 residues. V lost 5 bases, J lost 4 bases, and 5 bases stayed unmatched. CDR3 nucleotides: TGTGCCAGCAGTCCCGGGACTAGCGCTTACAATGAGCAGTTCTTC. It specifies CASSPGTSAYNEQFF.

The sample holds many counts of this clonotype. The chain couples TRBV30 to TRBJ1-5; D gene ambiguous. This CDR3 has 14 residues. Trimming took 2 bases from V and 0 from J, leaving 8 bases between them. Germline loops: CDR1 GTSNPN, CDR2 SVGIG (reference sequence). The CDR3, as DNA: TGTGCCTGGAGTTCGGGATATAGCAATCAGCCCCAGCATTTT. It is translated as CAWSSGYSNQPQHF.

This clonotype showed up many times. This rearrangement joins TRBV27 to TRBJ2-5, with no clear D. Trimming removed 3 bases at V and 4 bases at J, with 9 bases between. The CDR3 is 13 amino acids. The germline gives CDR1 MNHEY, CDR2 SMNVEV (reference sequence). As DNA, the CDR3 is TGTGCCAGCAGTTTTCGATATGGAGAGACCCAGTACTTC. Protein sequence: CASSFRYGETQYF.

Regarding this clonotype: A much larger clone differs by one base, so this may be a read error. The genes are TRBV6-1 and TRBJ2-1, with 8 bases that match TRBD2. Looked up from germline, CDR1 is MNHNS and CDR2 is SASEGT. Unmatched junction bases numbered 9, after V lost 6 bases and J lost 5 bases. The CDR3 covers 15 residues. The chain's CDR3 is CASRVSGKGHNEQFF. CDR3 nucleotide sequence: TGTGCCAGCAGAGTTAGCGGGAAGGGCCACAATGAGCAGTTCTTC.